This T cell receptor beta chain was profiled in a study of cytomegalovirus exposure and HLA in healthy donors. This CDR3 comprises 14 residues. CDR1 SGHTA and CDR2 FQGNSA come from the germline V gene. Deletions cut 5 bases from V and 0 bases from J, with 7 bases between. The protocol was immunoSEQ multiplex PCR, while the TCRdb copy is restricted to in-frame clones and leaves out a portion. Here the sample spans some 210,000 clones, 70% to 90% being singletons. A remark on this clone: Antigen: not known.

Findings and caveats of the study: Cytomegalovirus status was reportedly diagnosed by the classifier with high specificity and sensitivity. Subsequent analysis of the roughly 120 validation repertoires found a tendency for first-cohort TCR clusters to co-occur.

The chain has TRBV7-2 and TRBJ2-2, with D unclear. Sequenced sample: PBMCs. This clonotype originated in a woman under 30 in good health and CMV-seronegative. This chain's CDR3 is CASSISTNTGELFF. Written as DNA, the CDR3 is TGTGCCAGCAGCATATCTACGAACACCGGGGAGCTGTTTTTT. Using reference TRBV7-2 and TRBJ2-2 for the parts outside the CDR3, the full variable domain is GAGVSQSPSNKVTEKGKDVELRCDPISGHTALYWYRQSLGQGLEFLIYFQGNSAPDKSGLPSDRFSAERTGGSVSTLTIQRTQQEDSAVYLCASSISTNTGELFFGEGSRLTVL.